This entry describes one T cell receptor beta chain. Its specificity is not known. Germline V CDR1 and CDR2: LNHDA, SQIVND (reference sequence). Trimming shortened V by 9 bases and J by 0 bases, and 20 bases separated the two germline ends. The CDR3 sequence is 17 residues long. Treatment of the sample: 15 to 20 received Ad26.COV2.S at low or high dose, single or two shots; about five received placebo; per-sample allocation not given. Following the first vaccine or placebo injection, samples were taken on day 63. Assay: immunoSEQ multiplex PCR; the TCRdb copy retains only in-frame clones and omits some. The table lists hundreds of thousands of clones, roughly 89% of them singletons, with approximately 2.5% in the top ten. This record belongs to a study of Ad26.COV2.S vaccination and SARS-CoV-2 variants. Findings and caveats of the study: Reportedly, after vaccination the spike-specific CD8+ and CD4+ T cell responses displayed substantial breadth.

The chain has TRBV19 and TRBJ1-4, with unresolved D. The sequences come from peripheral blood, collected in a trial of Ad26.COV2.S vaccine versus placebo. This receptor was obtained from a person between 18 and 65 years old who received the Ad26.COV2.S COVID-19 vaccine or a placebo. The CDR3 reads CASSRRQASATNEKLFF. DNA of the CDR3: TGTGCCAGCTCGCGGCGTCAGGCCAGTGCAACTAATGAAAAACTGTTTTTT.